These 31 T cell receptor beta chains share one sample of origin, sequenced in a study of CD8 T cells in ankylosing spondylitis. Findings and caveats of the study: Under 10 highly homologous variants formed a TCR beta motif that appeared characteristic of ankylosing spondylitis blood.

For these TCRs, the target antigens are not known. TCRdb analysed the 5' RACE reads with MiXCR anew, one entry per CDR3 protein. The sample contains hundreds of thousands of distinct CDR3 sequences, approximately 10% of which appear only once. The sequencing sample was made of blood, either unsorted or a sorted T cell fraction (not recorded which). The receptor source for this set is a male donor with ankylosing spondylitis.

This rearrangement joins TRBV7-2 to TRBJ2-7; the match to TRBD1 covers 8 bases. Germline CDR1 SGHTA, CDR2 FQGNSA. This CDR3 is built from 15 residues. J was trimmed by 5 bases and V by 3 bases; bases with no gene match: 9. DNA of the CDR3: TGTGCCAGCAGCTTCGGACAGGGAAGGCTCCACGAGCAGTACTTC. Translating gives CASSFGQGRLHEQYF. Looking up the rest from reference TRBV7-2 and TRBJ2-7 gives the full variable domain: GAGVSQSPSNKVTEKGKDVELRCDPISGHTALYWYRQSLGQGLEFLIYFQGNSAPDKSGLPSDRFSAERTGGSVSTLTIQRTQQEDSAVYLCASSFGQGRLHEQYFGPGTRLTVT.

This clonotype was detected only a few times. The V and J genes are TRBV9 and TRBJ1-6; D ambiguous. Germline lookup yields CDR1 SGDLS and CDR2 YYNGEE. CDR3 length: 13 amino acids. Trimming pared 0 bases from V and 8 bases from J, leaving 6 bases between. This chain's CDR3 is CASSVVSDSPLHF. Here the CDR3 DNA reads TGTGCCAGCAGCGTAGTATCGGATTCACCCCTCCACTTT.

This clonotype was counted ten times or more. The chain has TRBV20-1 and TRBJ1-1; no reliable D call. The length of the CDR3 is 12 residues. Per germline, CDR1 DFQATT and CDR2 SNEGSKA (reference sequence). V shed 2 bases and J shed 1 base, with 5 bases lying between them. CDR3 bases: TGCAGTGCTAGAAACACGAACACTGAAGCTTTCTTT. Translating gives CSARNTNTEAFF.

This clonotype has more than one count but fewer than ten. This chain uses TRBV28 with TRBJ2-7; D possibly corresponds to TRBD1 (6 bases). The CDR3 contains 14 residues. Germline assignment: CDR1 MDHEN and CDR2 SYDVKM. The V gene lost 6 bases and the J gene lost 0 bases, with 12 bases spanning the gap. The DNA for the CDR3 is TGTGCCAGCAGAGGGACAACTCCCTCCTACGAGCAGTACTTC. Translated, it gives CASRGTTPSYEQYF.

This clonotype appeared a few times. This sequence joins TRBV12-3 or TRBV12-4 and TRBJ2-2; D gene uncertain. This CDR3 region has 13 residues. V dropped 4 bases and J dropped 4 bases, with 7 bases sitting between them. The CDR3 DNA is TGTGCCAGCAGTTCCCGGACCACCGGGGAGCTGTTTTTT. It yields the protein CASSSRTTGELFF.

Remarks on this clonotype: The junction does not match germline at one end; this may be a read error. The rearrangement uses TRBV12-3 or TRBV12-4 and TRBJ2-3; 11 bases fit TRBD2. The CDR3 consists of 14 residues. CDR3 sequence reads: CASRLAGGPNTQYF. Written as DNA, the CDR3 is TGTGCCAGCAGGTTAGCGGGAGGGCCCAACACGCAGTATTTT.

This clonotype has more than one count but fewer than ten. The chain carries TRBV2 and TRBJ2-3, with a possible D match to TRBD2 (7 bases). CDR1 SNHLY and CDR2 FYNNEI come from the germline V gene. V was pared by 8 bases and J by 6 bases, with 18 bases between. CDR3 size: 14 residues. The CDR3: CASLFAGATDTQYF. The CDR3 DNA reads TGTGCCAGCCTGTTCGCGGGGGCCACGGATACGCAGTATTTT.

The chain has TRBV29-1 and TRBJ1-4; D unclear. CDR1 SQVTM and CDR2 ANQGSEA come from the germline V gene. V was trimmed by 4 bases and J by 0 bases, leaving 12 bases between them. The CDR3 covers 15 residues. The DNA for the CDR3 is TGCAGCGTTGGAGTAAGGGCGGCAACTAATGAAAAACTGTTTTTT. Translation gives CSVGVRAATNEKLFF.

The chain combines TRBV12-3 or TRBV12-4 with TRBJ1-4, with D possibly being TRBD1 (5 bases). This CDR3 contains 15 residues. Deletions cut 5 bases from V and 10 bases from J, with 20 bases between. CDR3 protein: CASSPFGAGDGKLFF. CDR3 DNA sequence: TGTGCCAGCAGTCCCTTCGGGGCGGGGGATGGAAAACTGTTTTTT.

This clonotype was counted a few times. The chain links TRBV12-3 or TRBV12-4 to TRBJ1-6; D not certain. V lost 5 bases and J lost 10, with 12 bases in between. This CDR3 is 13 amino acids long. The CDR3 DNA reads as TGTGCCAGCAGTCCCCGGAGTTGGTCACCCCTCCACTTT. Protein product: CASSPRSWSPLHF.

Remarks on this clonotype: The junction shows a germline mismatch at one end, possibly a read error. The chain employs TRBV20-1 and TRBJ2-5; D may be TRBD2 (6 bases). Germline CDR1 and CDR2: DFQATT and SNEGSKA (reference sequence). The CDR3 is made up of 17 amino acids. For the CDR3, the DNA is TGCAGCGCTAGCCTTGGCGGGGCGACCTTTTTTTTGGAGACCCAGTACTTC. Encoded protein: CSASLGGATFFLETQYF.

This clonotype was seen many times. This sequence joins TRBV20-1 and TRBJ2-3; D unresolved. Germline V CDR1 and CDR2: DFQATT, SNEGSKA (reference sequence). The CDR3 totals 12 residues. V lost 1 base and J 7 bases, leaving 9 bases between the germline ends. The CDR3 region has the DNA TGCAGTGCTAGAGTCCAGCGCCATACGCAGTATTTT. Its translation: CSARVQRHTQYF.

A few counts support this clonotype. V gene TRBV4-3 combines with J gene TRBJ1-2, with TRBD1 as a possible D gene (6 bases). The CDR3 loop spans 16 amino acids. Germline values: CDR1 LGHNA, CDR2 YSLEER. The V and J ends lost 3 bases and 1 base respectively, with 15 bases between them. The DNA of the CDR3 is TGCGCCAGCAGCCAGGAATACAGGGCACTTAACTATGGCTACACCTTC. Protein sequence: CASSQEYRALNYGYTF.

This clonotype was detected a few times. The CDR3 protein is CASSPLQGLSYGYTF. The CDR3 region has the DNA TGTGCCAGCTCACCATTGCAGGGCCTCTCCTATGGCTACACCTTC. The chain employs TRBV18 and TRBJ1-2; D is perhaps TRBD1 (5 bases). This CDR3 is built from 15 residues. CDR1 is KGHSH and CDR2 is LQKENI in the germline V gene. Trimming stripped 2 bases from V and 4 bases from J, with 14 bases between.

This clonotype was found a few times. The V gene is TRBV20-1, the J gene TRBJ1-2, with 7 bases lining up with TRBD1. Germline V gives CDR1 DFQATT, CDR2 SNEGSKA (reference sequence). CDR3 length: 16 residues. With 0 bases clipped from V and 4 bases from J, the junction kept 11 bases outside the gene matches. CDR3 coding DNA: TGCAGTGCTAGAGATACACGACAGGGTCTGGGCTATGGCTACACCTTC. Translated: CSARDTRQGLGYGYTF.

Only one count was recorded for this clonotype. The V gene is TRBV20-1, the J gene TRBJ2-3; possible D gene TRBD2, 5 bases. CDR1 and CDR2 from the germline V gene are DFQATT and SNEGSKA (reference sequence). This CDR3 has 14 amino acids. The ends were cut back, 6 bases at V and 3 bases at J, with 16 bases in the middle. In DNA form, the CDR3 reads TGCAGTGCCGAAGAGGGCGTAGCGACAGATACGCAGTATTTT. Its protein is CSAEEGVATDTQYF.

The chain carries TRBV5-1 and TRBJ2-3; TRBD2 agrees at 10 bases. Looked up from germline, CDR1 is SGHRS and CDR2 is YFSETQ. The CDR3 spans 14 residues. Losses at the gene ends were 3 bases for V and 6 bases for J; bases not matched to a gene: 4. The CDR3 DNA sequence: TGCGCCAGCAGCTCCGGGACTAGCGACGATACGCAGTATTTT. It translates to CASSSGTSDDTQYF.

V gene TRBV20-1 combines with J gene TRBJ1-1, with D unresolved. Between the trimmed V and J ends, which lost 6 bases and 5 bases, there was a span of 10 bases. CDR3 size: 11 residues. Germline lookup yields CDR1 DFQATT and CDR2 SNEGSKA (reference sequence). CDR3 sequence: CSARRLTEAFF. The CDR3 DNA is TGCAGTGCAAGAAGATTGACTGAAGCTTTCTTT.

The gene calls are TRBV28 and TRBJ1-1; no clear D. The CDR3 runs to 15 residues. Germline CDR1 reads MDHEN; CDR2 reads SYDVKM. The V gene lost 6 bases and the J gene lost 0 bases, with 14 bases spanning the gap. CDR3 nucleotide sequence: TGTGCCAGCAGGGAGGAGCAGATGATGAACACTGAAGCTTTCTTT. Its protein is CASREEQMMNTEAFF.

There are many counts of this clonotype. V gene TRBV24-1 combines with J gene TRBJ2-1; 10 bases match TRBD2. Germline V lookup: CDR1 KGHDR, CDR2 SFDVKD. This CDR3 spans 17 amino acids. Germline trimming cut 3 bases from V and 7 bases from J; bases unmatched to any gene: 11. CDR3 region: CATSDARVAGGSNEQFF. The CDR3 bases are TGTGCCACCAGTGATGCCCGGGTAGCGGGGGGCTCTAATGAGCAGTTCTTC.

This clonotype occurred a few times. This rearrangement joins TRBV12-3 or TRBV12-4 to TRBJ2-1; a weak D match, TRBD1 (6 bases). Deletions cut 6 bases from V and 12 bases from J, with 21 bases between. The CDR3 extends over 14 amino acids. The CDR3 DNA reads TGTGCCAGCAGCCAGGGGCTTAGTGGTTCGTTGCAGTTCTTC. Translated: CASSQGLSGSLQFF.

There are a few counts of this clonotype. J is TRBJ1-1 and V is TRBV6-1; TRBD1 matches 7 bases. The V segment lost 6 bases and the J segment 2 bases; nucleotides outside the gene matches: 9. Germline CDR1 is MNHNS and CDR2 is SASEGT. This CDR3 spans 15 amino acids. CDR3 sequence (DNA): TGTGCCAGCAGCCCAGGGGACAGTGGAAACACTGAAGCTTTCTTT. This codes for CASSPGDSGNTEAFF.

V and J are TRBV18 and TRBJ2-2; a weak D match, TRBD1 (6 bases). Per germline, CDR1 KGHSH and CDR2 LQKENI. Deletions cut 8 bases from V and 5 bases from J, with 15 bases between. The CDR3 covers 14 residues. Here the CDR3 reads CASQPYGQTGELFF. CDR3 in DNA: TGTGCCAGCCAACCCTATGGACAGACCGGGGAGCTGTTTTTT.

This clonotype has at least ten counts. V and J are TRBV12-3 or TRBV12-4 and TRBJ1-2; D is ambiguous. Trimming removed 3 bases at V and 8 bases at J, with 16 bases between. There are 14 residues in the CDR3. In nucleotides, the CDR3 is TGTGCCAGCAGTTTGCGTCGTTTTGGTGGGGGCTACACCTTC. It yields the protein CASSLRRFGGGYTF.

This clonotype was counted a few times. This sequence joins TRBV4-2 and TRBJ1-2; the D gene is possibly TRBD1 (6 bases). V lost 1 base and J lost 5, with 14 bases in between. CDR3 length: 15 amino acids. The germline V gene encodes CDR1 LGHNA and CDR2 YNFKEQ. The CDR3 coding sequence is TGTGCCAGCAGCCAAGCTAAGGGGGAAGGGTATGGCTACACCTTC. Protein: CASSQAKGEGYGYTF.

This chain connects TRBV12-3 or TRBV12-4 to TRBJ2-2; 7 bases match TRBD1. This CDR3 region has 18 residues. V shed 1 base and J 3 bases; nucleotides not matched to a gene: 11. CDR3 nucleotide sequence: TGTGCCAGCAGTTTAGGGTACTACAGGGGCCAGCACACCGGGGAGCTGTTTTTT. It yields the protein CASSLGYYRGQHTGELFF.

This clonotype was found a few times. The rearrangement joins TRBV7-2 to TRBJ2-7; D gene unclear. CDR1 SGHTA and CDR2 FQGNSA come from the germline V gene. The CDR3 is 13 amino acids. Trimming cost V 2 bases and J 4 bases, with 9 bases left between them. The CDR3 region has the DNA TGTGCCAGCAGCTTATCGCAGTCTTACGAGCAGTACTTC. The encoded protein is CASSLSQSYEQYF.

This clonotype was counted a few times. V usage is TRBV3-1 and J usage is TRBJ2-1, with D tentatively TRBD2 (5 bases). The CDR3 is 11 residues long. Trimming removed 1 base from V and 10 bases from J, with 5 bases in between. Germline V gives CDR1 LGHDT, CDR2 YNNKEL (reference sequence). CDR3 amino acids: CASSQGREQFF. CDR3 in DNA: TGTGCCAGCAGCCAAGGGAGGGAGCAGTTCTTC.

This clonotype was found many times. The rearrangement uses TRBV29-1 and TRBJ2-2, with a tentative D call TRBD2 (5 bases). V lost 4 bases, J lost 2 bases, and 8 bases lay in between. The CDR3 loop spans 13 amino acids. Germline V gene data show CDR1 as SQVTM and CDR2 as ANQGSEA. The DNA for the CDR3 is TGCAGCGTTGCCGGGGTTAACACCGGGGAGCTGTTTTTT. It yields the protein CSVAGVNTGELFF.

CDR3 loop: CSGSYSNEKLFF. In DNA form, the CDR3 reads TGCAGTGGGAGTTACTCTAATGAAAAACTGTTTTTT. The chain joins TRBV20-1 to TRBJ1-4; D not resolved. The CDR3 sequence is 12 residues long. Germline values: CDR1 DFQATT, CDR2 SNEGSKA (reference sequence). The V gene lost 7 bases and the J gene lost 3 bases, with 9 bases spanning the gap.

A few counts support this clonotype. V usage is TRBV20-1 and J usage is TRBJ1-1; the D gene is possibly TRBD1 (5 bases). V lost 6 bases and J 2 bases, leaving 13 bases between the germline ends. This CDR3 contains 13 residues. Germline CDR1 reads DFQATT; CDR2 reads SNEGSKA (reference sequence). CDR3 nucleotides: TGCAGTGCCGGGCGGGACCTAAACACTGAAGCTTTCTTT. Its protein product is CSAGRDLNTEAFF.